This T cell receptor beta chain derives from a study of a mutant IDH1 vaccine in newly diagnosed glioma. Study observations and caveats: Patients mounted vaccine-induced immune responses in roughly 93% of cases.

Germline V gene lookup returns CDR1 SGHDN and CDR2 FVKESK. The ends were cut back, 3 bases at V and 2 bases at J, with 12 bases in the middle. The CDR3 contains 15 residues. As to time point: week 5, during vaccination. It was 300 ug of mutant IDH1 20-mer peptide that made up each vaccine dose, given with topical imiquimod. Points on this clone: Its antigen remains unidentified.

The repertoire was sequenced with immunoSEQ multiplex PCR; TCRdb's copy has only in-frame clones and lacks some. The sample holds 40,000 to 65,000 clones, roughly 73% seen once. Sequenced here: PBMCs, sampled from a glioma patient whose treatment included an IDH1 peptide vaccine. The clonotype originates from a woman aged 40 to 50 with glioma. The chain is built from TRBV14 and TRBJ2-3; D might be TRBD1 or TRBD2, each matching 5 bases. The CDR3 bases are TGTGCCAGCAGCCACCGGGACGCCACCACAGATACGCAGTATTTT. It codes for CASSHRDATTDTQYF. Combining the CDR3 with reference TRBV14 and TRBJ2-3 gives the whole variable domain EAGVTQFPSHSVIEKGQTVTLRCDPISGHDNLYWYRRVMGKEIKFLLHFVKESKQDESGMPNNRFLAERTGGTYSTLKVQPAELEDSGVYFCASSHRDATTDTQYFGPGTRLTVL.